A single sample is the source of the 18 T cell receptor beta chains below, sequenced in a study of T cell changes during pregnancy in multiple sclerosis. TCRdb's copy holds only in-frame clones and misses some; the assay was immunoSEQ multiplex PCR. The table includes about 41,000 clones, around nine tenths detected once. The input for sequencing was peripheral blood, taken in the first trimester of pregnancy. The origin of the receptors is a female donor in good health, enrolled as a control in a pregnancy study.

The rearrangement joins TRBV12-5 to TRBJ1-5; 7 bases match TRBD1. Losses at the gene ends were 5 bases for V and 5 bases for J; bases not matched to a gene: 9. This CDR3 has 15 residues. In germline, CDR1 is LGHNT, CDR2 FRNRAP. CDR3: CASGTRTGLHQPQHF. In DNA form, the CDR3 reads TGTGCTAGTGGTACGAGGACAGGTCTCCATCAGCCCCAGCATTTT.

The V call is TRBV4-2, the J call TRBJ2-7; weak D call: TRBD1 (6 bases). The V gene's germline CDR1 is LGHNA and CDR2 YNFKEQ. The CDR3 extends over 13 amino acids. Trimming took off 4 bases at V and 3 bases at J, with 10 bases between the two ends. The CDR3 DNA sequence: TGTGCCAGCAGCCGGCTCAGGGGCTACGAGCAGTACTTC. This encodes CASSRLRGYEQYF.

V is TRBV29-1 and J is TRBJ2-3; 7 bases are a match to TRBD2. Germline V gene lookup returns CDR1 SQVTM and CDR2 ANQGSEA. The CDR3 covers 15 residues. Trimming removed 3 bases from V and 2 bases from J; junction bases left unmatched: 8. The CDR3 spells CSVEVSSGHTDTQYF. Written as DNA, the CDR3 is TGCAGCGTTGAGGTTTCTAGCGGCCACACAGATACGCAGTATTTT.

This clone was observed a few times. CDR3 DNA sequence: TGTGCCAGCAGCGTAGGGACAGGGAACACTGAAGCTTTCTTT. Its translation: CASSVGTGNTEAFF. This sequence joins TRBV9 and TRBJ1-1, with 7 nucleotides matching TRBD1. This CDR3 region has 14 residues. Germline V gene lookup returns CDR1 SGDLS and CDR2 YYNGEE. Losses at the gene ends were 0 bases for V and 1 base for J; bases not matched to a gene: 0. Drawing the rest from reference TRBV9 and TRBJ1-1, the complete variable domain is DSGVTQTPKHLITATGQRVTLRCSPRSGDLSVYWYQQSLDQGLQFLIQYYNGEERAKGNILERFSAQQFPDLHSELNLSSLELGDSALYFCASSVGTGNTEAFFGQGTRLTVV.

The gene calls are TRBV19 and TRBJ2-7; D is perhaps TRBD1 (6 bases). Germline V gene sequence: CDR1 LNHDA, CDR2 SQIVND (reference sequence). The CDR3 extends over 13 amino acids. Trimming removed 5 bases from V and 5 bases from J, with 13 bases in between. The CDR3 coding sequence is TGTGCCAGTAGTTATGAGGGGGACCACGAGCAGTACTTC. Protein sequence: CASSYEGDHEQYF.

The V gene is TRBV28, the J gene TRBJ2-3; 9 nucleotides match TRBD1. The V gene's germline CDR1 is MDHEN and CDR2 SYDVKM. The CDR3 runs 15 residues. V shed 4 bases, J shed 2 bases, and the junction held 4 bases outside the gene matches. As DNA, the CDR3 is TGTGCCAGCAGTTCCACAGGGGGCCCCACAGATACGCAGTATTTT. Translated: CASSSTGGPTDTQYF. The whole variable domain, filled in from reference TRBV28 and TRBJ2-3, reads DVKVTQSSRYLVKRTGEKVFLECVQDMDHENMFWYRQDPGLGLRLIYFSYDVKMKEKGDIPEGYSVSREKKERFSLILESASTNQTSMYLCASSSTGGPTDTQYFGPGTRLTVL.

The CDR3 DNA is TGTGCCAGCAGTAGATGGGGGGGTCGGGTGCAGTTCTTC. This translates into CASSRWGGRVQFF. The rearrangement links TRBV6-4 to TRBJ2-1; TRBD2 matches 7 bases. Germline trimming cut 5 bases from V and 12 bases from J; bases unmatched to any gene: 10. The CDR3 is 13 amino acids. Germline V gene sequence: CDR1 MRHNA, CDR2 SNTAGT.

This clone has a single count. The rearrangement joins TRBV9 to TRBJ1-1, with 7 bases that match TRBD1. Per germline, CDR1 SGDLS and CDR2 YYNGEE. J lost 3 bases, V lost 4 bases, and 9 bases had no gene match. There are 15 residues in the CDR3. The CDR3 spells CASSPLTGKDTEAFF. The CDR3 nucleotides are TGTGCCAGCAGCCCCCTGACAGGGAAAGACACTGAAGCTTTCTTT.

CDR3 nucleotides: TGTGCCAGCAGAGGGGGTCCCGATTCACCCCTCCACTTT. It specifies CASRGGPDSPLHF. The chain employs TRBV21-1 and TRBJ1-6; the table's D call, TRBD1, has no DNA check behind it. TRBV21-1 is shown as a pseudogene. CDR3 length: 13 amino acids.

This chain connects TRBV10-3 to TRBJ2-1; 8 positions agree with TRBD1. Germline V lookup: CDR1 ENHRY, CDR2 SYGVKD. J gave up 8 bases and V 0 bases, and 6 bases lay outside the gene matches. This CDR3 has 15 amino acids. The CDR3 bases are TGTGCCATCAGTGAGTCTCGGACAGGGCTCCATGAGCAGTTCTTC. Its protein is CAISESRTGLHEQFF.

This clone has a handful of counts. The chain employs TRBV6-4 and TRBJ2-3; 7 nucleotides match TRBD2. V gave up 3 bases and J gave up 4 bases; unmatched junction bases: 4. The germline CDR1 and CDR2 sequences are MRHNA and SNTAGT. This CDR3 region has 14 residues. The DNA of the CDR3 is TGTGCCAGCAGTGAGGCGGGAGAGGCAGATACGCAGTATTTT. It specifies CASSEAGEADTQYF.

V gene TRBV6-5 combines with J gene TRBJ1-6; 10 nucleotides align to TRBD1. Unmatched junction bases numbered 7, after V lost 6 bases and J lost 11 bases. In germline, CDR1 is MNHEY, CDR2 SVGAGI. This CDR3 is built from 14 residues. Here the CDR3 reads CASRQDRGRPPLHF. CDR3 DNA: TGTGCCAGCAGACAAGACAGGGGGCGGCCACCCCTCCACTTT.

The chain has TRBV2 and TRBJ1-2, with 7 bases lining up with TRBD1. This CDR3 spans 14 amino acids. Losses at the gene ends were 2 bases for V and 4 bases for J; bases not matched to a gene: 4. Germline CDR1 is SNHLY and CDR2 is FYNNEI. In DNA form, the CDR3 reads TGTGCCAGCAGTGAACCAGGGGGTACCTATGGCTACACCTTC. Residues: CASSEPGGTYGYTF.

V and J are TRBV4-2 and TRBJ2-2; 15 bases match TRBD2. The CDR3 runs to 23 residues. Trimming took 2 bases from V and 4 from J; bases not matched to a gene: 20. Germline-derived CDR1 and CDR2 are LGHNA and YNFKEQ. CDR3 protein: CASSQRPGQGSWTSGGATGELFF. The CDR3 DNA follows: TGTGCCAGCAGCCAACGCCCAGGACAGGGCTCGTGGACTAGCGGGGGGGCCACCGGGGAGCTGTTTTTT.

This clone was picked up one time. The rearrangement links TRBV14 to TRBJ2-7, with D tentatively TRBD1 (6 bases). Trimming left V 2 bases short and J 0 bases short, with 17 bases between. The CDR3 is 17 residues long. Per the germline V gene, CDR1 is SGHDN and CDR2 is FVKESK. The chain's CDR3 is CASSQKGQGILSYEQYF. The CDR3 nucleotides read TGTGCCAGCAGCCAAAAGGGTCAGGGGATTCTCTCCTACGAGCAGTACTTC. Filled out from reference TRBV14 and TRBJ2-7, the complete variable domain reads EAGVTQFPSHSVIEKGQTVTLRCDPISGHDNLYWYRRVMGKEIKFLLHFVKESKQDESGMPNNRFLAERTGGTYSTLKVQPAELEDSGVYFCASSQKGQGILSYEQYFGPGTRLTVT.

J is TRBJ1-6 and V is TRBV9; 9 bases are a match to TRBD1. Losses at the gene ends were 3 bases for V and 7 bases for J; bases not matched to a gene: 5. The CDR3 sequence is 15 residues long. From germline, CDR1 is SGDLS and CDR2 YYNGEE. CDR3 loop: CASSARDRANSPLHF. CDR3 sequence (DNA): TGTGCCAGCAGCGCCAGGGACAGGGCCAATTCACCCCTCCACTTT.

V and J are TRBV7-9 and TRBJ2-1; no clear D. The V and J ends lost 1 base and 9 bases respectively, with 4 bases between them. The CDR3 loop spans 11 amino acids. Germline V gives CDR1 SEHNR, CDR2 FQNEAQ (reference sequence). The CDR3 region is CASSLGSEQFF. The CDR3 DNA is TGTGCCAGCAGCTTAGGGAGTGAGCAGTTCTTC.

The chain is built from TRBV7-9 and TRBJ1-5; no clear D gene. Germline CDR1 and CDR2: SEHNR and FQNEAQ (reference sequence). Deletions cut 1 base from V and 2 bases from J, with 6 bases between. The CDR3 is made up of 14 amino acids. The chain's CDR3 is CASSLGVGNQPQHF. The CDR3 DNA reads as TGTGCCAGCAGCTTAGGTGTCGGCAATCAGCCCCAGCATTTT.